This T cell receptor beta chain appears in the sequencing data of a study of cytomegalovirus exposure and HLA in healthy donors. The PCR was carried out with 60 Vbeta primers and 13 Jbeta primers. Clones were sequenced by immunoSEQ multiplex PCR, and TCRdb holds only the in-frame ones, with some missing. The table gives around 50,000 clones; the top ten clones make up approximately 2.1% of it. Sequenced: PBMCs. This clonotype originated in a woman aged 40 to 50 in good health and CMV-seronegative.

CDR3 sequence (DNA): TGCAGCGTGGGGGGGACAGGGGACACTGAAGCTTTCTTT. The encoded protein is CSVGGTGDTEAFF. This sequence joins TRBV29-1 and TRBJ1-1; TRBD1 matches at 10 bases. The V gene end was trimmed by 6 bases and the J gene end by 3 bases; junction bases not matched to a gene: 4. This CDR3 has 13 residues. Germline V gene lookup returns CDR1 SQVTM and CDR2 ANQGSEA. Full variable domain (rest looked up from reference TRBV29-1 and TRBJ1-1): SAVISQKPSRDICQRGTSLTIQCQVDSQVTMMFWYRQQPGQSLTLIATANQGSEATYESGFVIDKFPISRPNLTFSTLTVSNMSPEDSSIYLCSVGGTGDTEAFFGQGTRLTVV.